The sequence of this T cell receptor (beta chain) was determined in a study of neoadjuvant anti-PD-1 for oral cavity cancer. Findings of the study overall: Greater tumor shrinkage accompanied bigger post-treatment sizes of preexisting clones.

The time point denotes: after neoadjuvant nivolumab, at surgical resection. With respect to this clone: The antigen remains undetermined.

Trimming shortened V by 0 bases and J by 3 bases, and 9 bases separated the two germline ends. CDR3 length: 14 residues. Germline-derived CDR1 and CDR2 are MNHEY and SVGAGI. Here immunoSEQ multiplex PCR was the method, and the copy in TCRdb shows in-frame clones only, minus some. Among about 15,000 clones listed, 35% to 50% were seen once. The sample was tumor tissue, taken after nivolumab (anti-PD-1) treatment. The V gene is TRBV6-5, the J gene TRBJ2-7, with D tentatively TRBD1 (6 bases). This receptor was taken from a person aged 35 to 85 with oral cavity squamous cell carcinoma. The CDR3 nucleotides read TGTGCCAGCAGTTACTCGGACAGATTCTACGAGCAGTACTTC. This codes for CASSYSDRFYEQYF.